These T cell receptor beta chains were read from a single sample in a study of T cell repertoires in cytomegalovirus infection. TCRdb reprocessed the reads with MiXCR, giving one entry per CDR3 protein. The sample carries just under 300,000 distinct CDR3 sequences, about 9.1% recorded once. The source material was PBMCs. The receptors originated from a human donor in good health (CMV status not recorded). Some clones in this sample may be carry-over from other donors' samples. Each CDR3 is given with its conserved first and last residue. The order of the fields is D gene, J gene, V gene, clone size, CDR3 protein, CDR3 DNA. A D gene is named only where the DNA matches it firmly. The listing skips clone size in some rows; elsewhere it reads once, few, many or a size class.

TRBD1 | TRBJ1-3 | TRBV11-1 | many | CASSRGQGNSGNTIYF | TGTGCCAGCAGCCGGGGACAGGGGAACTCTGGAAACACCATATATTTT
- | TRBJ1-6 | TRBV20-1 | many | CSATAGSSYNSPLHF | TGCAGTGCTACGGCTGGGAGCTCCTATAATTCACCCCTCCACTTT
- | TRBJ1-4 | TRBV4-1 | many | CASSQIAGTPAGLFF | TGCGCCAGCAGCCAGATTGCCGGGACGCCAGCCGGACTGTTTTTT
TRBD1 | TRBJ1-2 | TRBV7-2 | many | CASSLALTGMNGYTF | TGTGCCAGCAGCTTAGCGCTGACAGGGATGAATGGCTACACCTTC
TRBD1 | TRBJ1-5 | TRBV7-2 | many | CASSSDRGHQPQHF | TGTGCCAGCAGCTCAGACAGGGGACATCAGCCCCAGCATTTT
- | TRBJ1-5 | TRBV7-9 | many | CASRAGWGTNQPQHF | TGTGCCAGCAGGGCGGGATGGGGCACCAATCAGCCCCAGCATTTT
- | TRBJ1-1 | TRBV12-3/TRBV12-4 | - | CASSPGDPEAFF | TGTGCCAGCAGTCCAGGGGACCCTGAAGCTTTCTTT
- | TRBJ2-3 | TRBV23-1 | many | CASSSDGRSDTDTQYF | TGCGCCAGCAGTTCCGATGGACGGTCGGACACAGATACGCAGTATTTT
TRBD2 | TRBJ2-1 | TRBV7-9 | few | CASRSIAGSYNEQFF | TGTGCCAGCAGGTCGATAGCGGGATCATACAATGAGCAGTTCTTC
TRBD1 | TRBJ1-2 | TRBV7-9 | - | CASSFGTGTNYGYTF | TGTGCCAGCAGCTTTGGGACAGGGACCAACTATGGCTACACCTTC